This TCR beta chain was captured in a study of blood T cell repertoires in COVID-19. As for the study in general: Sources were T cells, B-cell-depleted T cells, or PBMCs; the material itself was cDNA or gDNA.

TCRdb keeps only in-frame clones here, not all; method: immunoSEQ multiplex PCR. The table includes some 110,000 clones, just under 80% detected once. This CDR3 has 13 residues. Per germline, CDR1 SGHDT and CDR2 YYEEEE. V was pared by 0 bases and J by 15 bases, with 7 bases of the junction left unmatched. The clonotype was recovered from a man aged 60-69 years with active or convalescent COVID-19. Sequenced input: peripheral blood. The chain recombines TRBV5-6 with TRBJ2-1, with 9 bases fitting TRBD2. The DNA of the CDR3 is TGTGCCAGCAGCTTGGGACTAGCGGTCCGGCCGTTCTTC. Protein: CASSLGLAVRPFF.